These 20 T cell receptor beta chains came from one sample sequenced in a study of cytomegalovirus exposure and HLA in healthy donors. It was with 60 Vbeta and 13 Jbeta primers that the PCR ran. Method: immunoSEQ multiplex PCR; TCRdb's copy keeps in-frame clones and lacks some. This sample has 150,000 to 200,000 clones, with around 82% found just once. What was sequenced was PBMCs. All receptors derive from a woman aged 45-65 years in good health and CMV-seropositive.

The J gene is TRBJ1-1, the V gene TRBV5-1, with no clear D. CDR3 size: 13 residues. The germline gives CDR1 SGHRS, CDR2 YFSETQ. The germline V and J ends were trimmed by 3 bases and 4 bases, with 10 bases remaining between them. CDR3 sequence reads: CASSSWRATEAFF. The CDR3 nucleotides are TGCGCCAGCAGCTCATGGAGGGCCACTGAAGCTTTCTTT.

V usage is TRBV30 and J usage is TRBJ2-7, with TRBD1 as a possible D gene (5 bases). The CDR3 contains 13 residues. Trimming removed 3 bases from V and 6 bases from J, with 15 bases in between. CDR1 is GTSNPN and CDR2 is SVGIG in the germline V gene (reference sequence). This CDR3 reads CAWSPMLGVEQYF. CDR3 in DNA: TGTGCCTGGAGCCCCATGCTAGGGGTCGAGCAGTACTTC.

This chain connects TRBV19 to TRBJ1-2; D might be TRBD1 (6 bases). CDR3 size: 14 residues. Deletions cut 8 bases from V and 4 bases from J, with 17 bases between. Germline loops: CDR1 LNHDA, CDR2 SQIVND (reference sequence). CDR3 bases: TGTGCCAGTCAGGGGCTACCGGCCACCTATGGCTACACCTTC. Translating gives CASQGLPATYGYTF.

The V call is TRBV5-1, the J call TRBJ1-5; 8 bases are shared with TRBD1. This CDR3 is built from 14 residues. Germline V gives CDR1 SGHRS, CDR2 YFSETQ. Germline trimming cut 7 bases from V and 4 bases from J; bases unmatched to any gene: 7. Written as DNA, the CDR3 is TGCGCCAGCTCCTCGGGACAGGAGAATCAGCCCCAGCATTTT. Translation gives CASSSGQENQPQHF.

The genes are TRBV29-1 and TRBJ2-5; 10 bases line up with TRBD1. V lost 2 bases, J lost 4 bases, and 7 bases stayed unmatched. Looked up from germline, CDR1 is SQVTM and CDR2 is ANQGSEA. The CDR3 covers 15 residues. The CDR3 DNA is TGCAGCGTTGAACTCGACAGGGGGCGGCGAGAGACCCAGTACTTC. It yields the protein CSVELDRGRRETQYF. Full variable domain (remainder filled in from reference TRBV29-1 and TRBJ2-5): SAVISQKPSRDICQRGTSLTIQCQVDSQVTMMFWYRQQPGQSLTLIATANQGSEATYESGFVIDKFPISRPNLTFSTLTVSNMSPEDSSIYLCSVELDRGRRETQYFGPGTRLLVL.

The V gene is TRBV2, the J gene TRBJ2-7, with TRBD2 identical over 8 bases. From germline, CDR1 is SNHLY and CDR2 FYNNEI. The CDR3 spans 16 residues. Trimming took 3 bases from V and 5 from J; bases not matched to a gene: 12. CDR3 sequence (DNA): TGTGCCAGCAGTGATGTCCCCAGCGGGGGCTGGCACGAGCAGTACTTC. It yields the protein CASSDVPSGGWHEQYF.

J is TRBJ1-1 and V is TRBV7-9; D is undetermined. The germline gives CDR1 SEHNR, CDR2 FQNEAQ (reference sequence). Trimming shortened V by 4 bases and J by 8 bases, and 11 bases separated the two germline ends. The CDR3 is 12 amino acids. The CDR3 bases are TGTGCCAGCAGCTCGGGAGCCATCGAAGCTTTCTTT. Translated, it gives CASSSGAIEAFF.

The genes are TRBV5-4 and TRBJ1-1; TRBD1 might be the D (5 bases). CDR3 size: 16 residues. V lost 1 base, J lost 2 bases, and 15 bases lay in between. Germline V CDR1 and CDR2: SGHNT, YYREEE (reference sequence). CDR3 nucleotides: TGTGCCAGCAGCTTGCTGGATGGACACCCAAACACTGAAGCTTTCTTT. Its translation is CASSLLDGHPNTEAFF.

The V and J genes are TRBV29-1 and TRBJ2-7; 7 bases fit TRBD1. Germline assignment: CDR1 SQVTM and CDR2 ANQGSEA. V trimming: 3 bases; J trimming: 1 base; junction bases outside the gene matches: 3. The CDR3 loop spans 13 amino acids. The CDR3 DNA sequence: TGCAGCGTTGAGAGACAGGGATCCTACGAGCAGTACTTC. Translated, it gives CSVERQGSYEQYF.

This chain connects TRBV6-6 to TRBJ2-2, with 7 positions matching TRBD2. V shed 2 bases, J shed 0 bases, and the junction held 0 bases outside the gene matches. The CDR3 is 15 amino acids. Germline V gene data show CDR1 as MNHNY and CDR2 as SVGAGI (reference sequence). The CDR3 here is CASSYGLANTGELFF. In DNA, the CDR3 is TGTGCCAGCAGTTACGGACTAGCGAACACCGGGGAGCTGTTTTTT.

J is TRBJ2-2 and V is TRBV2; 7 bases fit TRBD1. In germline, CDR1 is SNHLY, CDR2 FYNNEI. V shed 3 bases, J shed 0 bases, and the junction held 1 base outside the gene matches. The CDR3 is 15 amino acids. The chain's CDR3 is CASSDRGTNTGELFF. The CDR3 DNA follows: TGTGCCAGCAGTGACAGGGGGACGAACACCGGGGAGCTGTTTTTT.

V gene TRBV7-3 combines with J gene TRBJ2-5; TRBD2 might be the D (5 bases). Germline CDR1 is SGHTA and CDR2 is FQGTGA. The ends were cut back, 6 bases at V and 4 bases at J, with 12 bases in the middle. CDR3 length equals 13 residues. In DNA form, the CDR3 reads TGTGCCAGCAGTTCTAGCCCGACAGAGACCCAGTACTTC. Residues: CASSSSPTETQYF. The entire variable domain, with the rest obtained from reference TRBV7-3 and TRBJ2-5, is as follows: GAGVSQTPSNKVTEKGKYVELRCDPISGHTALYWYRQSLGQGPEFLIYFQGTGAADDSGLPNDRFFAVRPEGSVSTLKIQRTERGDSAVYLCASSSSPTETQYFGPGTRLLVL.

The J gene is TRBJ1-6, the V gene TRBV19; 7 bases align to TRBD1. After removal of 7 bases from V and 2 bases from J, the junction contained 5 bases not matched to a gene. This CDR3 contains 15 residues. In germline, CDR1 is LNHDA, CDR2 SQIVND (reference sequence). In DNA, the CDR3 is TGTGCCAGTACTCCGGGACAGACCTATAATTCACCCCTCCACTTT. As protein: CASTPGQTYNSPLHF.

CDR3 DNA: TGTGCCAGCAGCGGAGCGGGGGGCACAGATACGCAGTATTTT. This translates into CASSGAGGTDTQYF. The V call is TRBV5-6, the J call TRBJ2-3; 8 bases are shared with TRBD2. The CDR3 has 14 residues. V shed 4 bases and J 1 base; nucleotides not matched to a gene: 2. Germline values: CDR1 SGHDT, CDR2 YYEEEE.

The J gene is TRBJ2-4, the V gene TRBV5-5, with TRBD2 matching 9 bases. Germline-derived CDR1 and CDR2 are SGHKS and YYEKEE (reference sequence). The CDR3 has 16 amino acids. Unmatched junction bases numbered 6, after V lost 4 bases and J lost 1 base. DNA of the CDR3: TGTGCCAGCAGCCGCGGGGGGGATGTTGCCAAAAACATTCAGTACTTC. Its translation is CASSRGGDVAKNIQYF.

This clone was observed a few times. The chain couples TRBV5-1 to TRBJ1-1; 10 bases align to TRBD1. With V trimmed by 3 bases and J by 1 base, 6 bases remained unmatched. This CDR3 has 16 residues. The germline V gene has CDR1 SGHRS and CDR2 YFSETQ. The chain's CDR3 is CASSSDGQGGNTEAFF. As DNA, the CDR3 is TGCGCCAGCAGCTCGGATGGACAGGGGGGGAACACTGAAGCTTTCTTT. The full variable domain, completed using reference TRBV5-1 and TRBJ1-1, is KAGVTQTPRYLIKTRGQQVTLSCSPISGHRSVSWYQQTPGQGLQFLFEYFSETQRNKGNFPGRFSGRQFSNSRSEMNVSTLELGDSALYLCASSSDGQGGNTEAFFGQGTRLTVV.

The chain couples TRBV4-2 to TRBJ2-2; D uncertain. V was clipped by 2 bases and J by 5 bases, with 21 bases between them. CDR3 length: 18 residues. From germline, CDR1 is LGHNA and CDR2 YNFKEQ. The CDR3: CASSQRRQSVAETGELFF. DNA of the CDR3: TGTGCCAGCAGCCAACGCCGGCAAAGCGTCGCGGAGACCGGGGAGCTGTTTTTT.

Details on this clone: A junction boundary mismatches the germline segment, possibly from a read error. V and J are TRBV7-9 and TRBJ2-7, with 7 bases that match TRBD2. Germline CDR1 SEHNR, CDR2 FQNEAQ (reference sequence). CDR3 size: 14 residues. This chain's CDR3 is CSSSLRGDLYEQYF. DNA of the CDR3: TGTTCCAGCAGCTTACGGGGGGACCTCTACGAGCAGTACTTC.

The chain uses TRBV2 and TRBJ2-3; tentatively, D is TRBD2 (6 bases). Trimming cost V 4 bases and J 0 bases, with 14 bases left between them. This CDR3 is built from 16 residues. CDR1 and CDR2 (germline): SNHLY, FYNNEI. The CDR3 sequence: CASSAGYGTSTDTQYF. The DNA for the CDR3 is TGTGCCAGCAGTGCGGGGTACGGGACTAGCACAGATACGCAGTATTTT.

This clone has only a few counts. V and J are TRBV5-1 and TRBJ2-2; no definite D call. V lost 0 bases to trimming and J lost 4 bases, with 7 bases between them. Per germline, CDR1 SGHRS and CDR2 YFSETQ. This CDR3 is built from 14 residues. CDR3 sequence: CASSLVVGTGELFF. The CDR3 DNA reads as TGCGCCAGCAGCTTGGTCGTCGGCACCGGGGAGCTGTTTTTT. Together with reference TRBV5-1 and TRBJ2-2, the CDR3 gives the full variable domain: KAGVTQTPRYLIKTRGQQVTLSCSPISGHRSVSWYQQTPGQGLQFLFEYFSETQRNKGNFPGRFSGRQFSNSRSEMNVSTLELGDSALYLCASSLVVGTGELFFGEGSRLTVL.